This entry is about one T cell receptor beta chain. The sample holds a few counts of this clonotype. Its antigen target is currently unknown. No quality values exist for individual bases; no much larger clone is one base distant. Ends trimmed: V by 2 bases, J by 9 bases; bases unmatched to a gene: 4. The CDR3 spans 13 residues, from the cysteine through the phenylalanine. Just CDR3 DNA is preserved here, 39 bases in frame from base 1. The germline V gene (reference sequence) specifies MNHNY as CDR1 and SVGAGI as CDR2. Library method: 5' RACE. TCRdb records Illumina HiSeq 2500 as the sequencer. A second about 7 to 12 cycle PCR used a sample-barcoded 5' primer and a J-beta primer mix. A template-switch 5' adaptor carrying 12 random nucleotides introduced a unique molecular identifier onto each TCR beta cDNA molecule. At least 3 million CDR3-containing paired-end reads were obtained from each sample. The Mint cDNA synthesis kit, primed by a TRBC-specific oligonucleotide, was used to synthesize first-strand cDNA from all RNA. All cDNA was treated with uracil-DNA glycosylase and then went through a first 18-cycle PCR with the universal primers M1SS and BC2_uni_R. As for the authors' bioinformatics: For normalization, 1 million high-quality reads were randomly selected from each sample, with every read carrying a distinct molecular identifier. Reads with shared molecular identifiers were discarded instead of being binned into consensus sequences. MiTCR, with a Q25 quality threshold and the strictest error-elimination algorithm, was used for CDR3 identification, clonotype clustering and error correction. Lower-bound total TCR beta diversity was estimated with a nonparametric unseen species model using Euler transformation. The public reads were reprocessed in TCRdb via fastp at Q25 and MiXCR, keeping in-frame beta chains. Identical CDR3 protein sequences are pooled into one entry, listed with their most common genes and DNA. The V and J calls and clone size come from TCRdb's table, not from the authors' own analysis. This sample lists approximately 1.5 million distinct CDR3 sequences; 35% to 45% were detected once. Clones ranked in the top ten supply over 3.5% of the sample.

The donors were roughly 40 Caucasian individuals from Russia, aged about 6 to 95 years, who were systemically healthy. Each donor gave ten milliliters of peripheral blood, drawn into EDTA-treated Vacutainer tubes. Ficoll-Paque density-gradient centrifugation was used to isolate PBMCs, with at least 6.5 million obtained per sample. Trizol reagent was used to extract total RNA from the PBMCs, yielding at least 6 micrograms per sample. The percentages of naive CD45RAhigh/CD27high T cells were determined by flow cytometry on a PBMC aliquot from every donor. The record originates from a study of blood T cells in healthy people across ages (dated by TCRdb to about 2015). As for the study more broadly: Template switching captured roughly one uniquely barcoded TCR beta cDNA molecule per two T cells in model experiments. To track age-related changes in TCR beta repertoire diversity, the study relied on deep sequencing normalized with unique cDNA molecular identifiers. The donors were divided into four age groups: young (average around 15 years), middle-aged (about 40), aged (62) and long-lived (82). To avoid experimental bias, donors of different ages were spread randomly across the sequencing lanes. Two additional independent replicas of 1 million unique cDNA reads from the same blood draw were analyzed for two donors (one aged 18 to 29 and one aged 80 or older). Study-level results and caveats: Donor CMV infection status was unknown, potentially confounding age-related changes in expanded clonotypes. Since profiling was done on bulk unsorted PBMCs, naive and antigen-experienced compartments could not be conclusively compared. Compared with the aged group, the long-lived group had more naive CD4+ T cells, fewer expanded clones and increased TCR diversity, a pattern suggesting age selection. Estimates of total diversity based on one million sequenced T cells were regarded as lower bounds and as underestimates. A strong correlation was found between observed TCR beta diversity and the percentage of naive T cells measured by flow cytometry. Observed TCR beta diversity per million T cells fell roughly linearly with age, and a significant reduction was already apparent by age around 40.

The rearranged segments are TRBV6-6 and TRBJ2-1; 7 bases in between match TRBD2. This receptor was obtained from a woman younger than 30 in good health. Sequencing was done on a sample of blood. The CDR3 protein sequence reads: CASSYQAGREQFF. The bases read TGTGCCAGCAGTTACCAAGCGGGGCGTGAGCAGTTCTTC.